This record covers a single T cell receptor beta chain. TCRdb keeps only in-frame clones here, not all; method: immunoSEQ multiplex PCR. This sample has about 53,000 clones, with 80% to 90% found just once. The sample belongs to a study of lymphopenia after photon versus proton radiotherapy. The source of this sequence is a man aged 50-60 years with gastric cancer. Sample: peripheral blood, taken from a patient treated with photon-based radiotherapy.

The CDR3 DNA reads as TGTGCCAGTAGTATTAAAGGCGTTCCTGGAGAAAAACTGTTTTTT. Residues: CASSIKGVPGEKLFF. The rearrangement links TRBV19 to TRBJ1-4; unclear D gene. Germline V gene data show CDR1 as LNHDA and CDR2 as SQIVND (reference sequence). Trimming removed 3 bases from V and 8 bases from J, with 16 bases in between. This CDR3 has 15 amino acids.